The following is a T cell receptor beta chain sequence with its context. Its antigen is not identified. The record originates from a study of identifying expanded T cells in peripheral blood. Overall study results and limits: Over two and four weeks, about 15 and 19 clones changed, versus around 1.1 between replicates. Across healthy donors, higher total template counts meant significantly greater approximately 2-week count variance.

Collection occurred without any documented infections or immune events in donors. V lost 6 bases and J 7 bases, leaving 12 bases between the germline ends. This CDR3 has 12 amino acids. Germline V gene data show CDR1 as KGHSH and CDR2 as LQKENI. Assay: immunoSEQ multiplex PCR; the TCRdb copy retains only in-frame clones and omits some. Among tens of thousands of clones listed, roughly 84% were seen once. This TCR derives from a person aged 18 to 70 in good health. The material sequenced was blood. The rearrangement joins TRBV18 to TRBJ1-2, with D unclear. CDR3 nucleotides: TGTGCCAGCTCCCCCGGAGGAGCTGGCTACACCTTC. Translated, it gives CASSPGGAGYTF.